What follows are 5 T cell receptor beta chains derived from one specimen sequenced in a study of Graves' ophthalmopathy and Graves' hyperthyroidism. TCR beta CDR3 amplification used RNA transcripts. Following a first-round RT-PCR that used HTBI primers, a second-round multiplex PCR was carried out. Each CDR3 protein gets one entry after TCRdb re-called the multiplex PCR reads with MiXCR. The sample contains 300,000 to 500,000 distinct CDR3 sequences, over 15% of which appear only once. The source material was peripheral blood. These receptors all stem from a woman between 18 and 29 years old with stable Graves' hyperthyroidism.

Ten or more counts support this clonotype. The chain employs TRBV2 and TRBJ2-5; D is unclear. The CDR3 is 14 amino acids. The germline gives CDR1 SNHLY, CDR2 FYNNEI. The V end was cut by 3 bases, the J end by 3 bases, with 11 bases between. In nucleotides, the CDR3 is TGTGCCAGCAGTGAGTCCCACAGAAAAGAGACCCAGTACTTC. Its translation: CASSESHRKETQYF.

This clonotype was observed many times. This chain links TRBV7-8 with TRBJ1-2; D not resolved. CDR1 and CDR2 from the germline V gene are SGHVS and FQNEAQ. The CDR3 loop spans 15 amino acids. V was shortened by 3 bases and J by 7 bases, with 18 bases between the two germline ends. CDR3 loop: CASSFDGIDTFGYTF. CDR3 DNA sequence: TGTGCCAGCAGCTTCGATGGAATAGACACATTTGGCTACACCTTC.

In this sample, this clonotype turned up many times. The rearrangement joins TRBV29-1 to TRBJ2-5, with D perhaps being TRBD1 or TRBD2 (5 bases each). This CDR3 spans 12 amino acids. Trimming removed 7 bases from V and 3 bases from J, with 12 bases in between. The germline gives CDR1 SQVTM, CDR2 ANQGSEA. The CDR3 reads CSARGWEETQYF. CDR3 sequence (DNA): TGCAGCGCGAGGGGTTGGGAAGAGACCCAGTACTTC. The whole variable domain, filled in from reference TRBV29-1 and TRBJ2-5, reads SAVISQKPSRDICQRGTSLTIQCQVDSQVTMMFWYRQQPGQSLTLIATANQGSEATYESGFVIDKFPISRPNLTFSTLTVSNMSPEDSSIYLCSARGWEETQYFGPGTRLLVL.

This clonotype was recorded at least ten times. The V call is TRBV12-3 or TRBV12-4, the J call TRBJ2-7; D uncertain. The CDR3 is 14 amino acids. V was trimmed by 4 bases and J by 3 bases, leaving 13 bases between them. The CDR3 region is CASSSGKGLYEQYF. CDR3 DNA sequence: TGTGCCAGCAGTTCGGGTAAAGGGCTCTACGAGCAGTACTTC.

This clonotype was counted at least ten times. The J gene is TRBJ1-2, the V gene TRBV6-2 or TRBV6-3; perhaps TRBD1 as D (5 bases). V dropped 0 bases and J dropped 5 bases, with 13 bases sitting between them. Germline V lookup: CDR1 MNHEY, CDR2 SVGEGT. This CDR3 is 15 amino acids long. DNA for the CDR3: TGTGCCAGCAGTTACTCGATGGGGCACCCATATGGCTACACCTTC. Translating it yields CASSYSMGHPYGYTF.